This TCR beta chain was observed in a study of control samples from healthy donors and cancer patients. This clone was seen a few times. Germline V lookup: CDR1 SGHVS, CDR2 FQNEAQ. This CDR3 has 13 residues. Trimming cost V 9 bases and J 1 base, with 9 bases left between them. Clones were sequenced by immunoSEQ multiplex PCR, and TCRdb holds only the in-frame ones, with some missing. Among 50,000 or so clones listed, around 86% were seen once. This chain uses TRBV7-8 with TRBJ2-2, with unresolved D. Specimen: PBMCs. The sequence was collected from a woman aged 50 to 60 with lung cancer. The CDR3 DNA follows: TGTGCCAGTGGACCGCAGAACACCGGGGAGCTGTTTTTT. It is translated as CASGPQNTGELFF.